Listed here is a single T cell receptor (beta chain). This clonotype was seen only a few times. Its antigen is still unknown. No much larger clone exists at a distance of one base, and base qualities are not known. This sample stems from a study of CD8 T cells in ankylosing spondylitis (dated by TCRdb to the late 2010s). Regarding the research as a whole: T cell receptor beta repertoires were profiled in healthy donors and ankylosing spondylitis patients so that disease-linked TCR variants could be found. The full study cohort was made up of 20 to 25 ankylosing spondylitis patients and 108 healthy donors. Peripheral blood was sampled, and synovial fluid was also collected from ankylosing spondylitis patients. Overall study outcomes, separate from this receptor: Blood from ankylosing spondylitis patients appeared to be characterized by a TCR beta motif made up of about 8 highly homologous amino acid variants. Some motif variants were previously reported in synovial fluid and blood of reactive arthritis patients, suggesting common disease-initiation mechanisms. Significant enrichment of the disease-linked clones was reported in matched synovial fluid samples from ankylosing spondylitis patients. The disease-linked clones had a CD8+ phenotype and were found at relatively low frequencies in peripheral blood.

The CDR3, cysteine through phenylalanine, is 14 amino acids long. Just CDR3 DNA is preserved here, 42 bases in frame from base 1. Reading the germline V gene gives CDR1 SGHAT and CDR2 FQNNGV. V and J lose 0 bases and 6 bases, and a span of 12 bases separates them. Reads for this sample came from an Illumina HiSeq 2500. TCR beta libraries were prepared by quantitative 5'-RACE with molecular barcodes. The study's own analysis went as follows. A new computational method, built on a probabilistic model of VDJ rearrangement, was used to identify disease-linked TCR variants. Starting from the raw public reads, TCRdb applied fastp trimming at Q25, assembled clones with MiXCR and retained in-frame beta chains. One record per CDR3 amino acid sequence lists the most common genes and DNA. These V and J calls are TCRdb output, not the study's own analysis. The sample table holds roughly 180,000 distinct CDR3 sequences, of which 10% to 15% were seen once. Jointly, the top ten make up around 10% of the sample.

The sequencing sample was made of blood, either unsorted or a sorted T cell fraction (not recorded which). The chain is encoded by TRBV11-2 joined to TRBJ2-7; TRBD2 could be the D gene, as 6 bases match. The TCR originated in a female donor with ankylosing spondylitis or in good health (not recorded which). The nucleotide sequence reads as follows: TGTGCCAGCAGCTTAGATCCGGGAGTGGGCGAGCAGTACTTC. This sequence encodes CASSLDPGVGEQYF.